The clone carrying this TCR beta chain was counted once. Its antigen is unidentified. Profiling relied on immunoSEQ multiplex PCR, and the TCRdb table lists in-frame clones only, not all of them. Seen here are about 2.2 million clones, 85% to 95% observed once, and the top ten hold 1.5% to 2%. The data derive from a study of shared clonotypes between healthy human individuals. Broader study findings: For naive CD4 cells, around 5% of clonotypes were shared across a handful of donors. Generation probabilities of non-shared clonotypes were lower (relative to those shared by all four donors).

CD45RO-negative CD8 cells positively selected for CCR7 made up the naive population, which excluded terminally differentiated effector memory CD45RA+ cells. V was pared by 3 bases and J by 4 bases, with 10 bases between. Germline CDR1 and CDR2: MGHDK and SYGVNS. This CDR3 spans 14 amino acids. The sequencing sample was made of naive CD8+ T cells from PBMCs. The origin of this receptor is a man aged 18 to 35 in good health. Some clones in this sample may be carry-over from other donors' samples. The chain uses TRBV25-1 and TRBJ2-1; D not resolved. CDR3 nucleotides: TGTGCCAGCAGTGAGGGCCTTTATTACAATGAGCAGTTCTTC. Its translation: CASSEGLYYNEQFF.